One sample yielded the 14 T cell receptor beta chains listed below, sequenced in a study of beta chain features in type 1 diabetes. The antigens these receptors bind are not known. What was sequenced were expressed TCRB transcripts, since all of the isolated RNA had been reverse transcribed. Assay used: immunoSEQ multiplex PCR; TCRdb lists only in-frame clones, some missing. In the table there are about 150,000 clones, around 13% of which are singletons. Whole-study results and caveats: Researchers report that Type 1 diabetes patients had moderately but significantly shorter TCRB CDR3s across all four CD4+ subsets.

Input material: central memory CD4+ T cells from blood. The receptor set was obtained from a man younger than 35 with type 1 diabetes.

This clone was observed a handful of times. This same CDR3 is encoded by further DNA sequences in the sample. V usage is TRBV9 and J usage is TRBJ2-5, with no clear D. CDR1 and CDR2 (germline): SGDLS, YYNGEE. This CDR3 is 14 amino acids long. V was clipped by 0 bases and J by 5 bases, with 11 bases between them. Here the CDR3 DNA reads TGTGCCAGCAGCGTAGGTGGGTTATGGGAGACCCAGTACTTC. Its protein product is CASSVGGLWETQYF.

The chain recombines TRBV5-1 with TRBJ2-1, with D perhaps being TRBD1 or TRBD2 (5 bases each). Deletions cut 5 bases from V and 5 bases from J, with 14 bases between. This CDR3 has 14 amino acids. Germline CDR1 reads SGHRS; CDR2 reads YFSETQ. CDR3 protein: CASRQPGLNNEQFF. CDR3 in DNA: TGCGCCAGCAGGCAACCGGGGCTTAACAATGAGCAGTTCTTC.

This clone was counted ten times or more. The chain joins TRBV28 to TRBJ2-1, with D uncertain. V was clipped by 5 bases and J by 10 bases, with 12 bases between them. The CDR3 is 12 residues long. Germline lookup yields CDR1 MDHEN and CDR2 SYDVKM. As DNA, the CDR3 is TGTGCCAGCAGTCCGGATTCAACCGAGCAGTTCTTC. Protein product: CASSPDSTEQFF.

The V and J genes are TRBV7-6 and TRBJ2-1, with 10 bases aligning to TRBD2. The V gene's germline CDR1 is SGHVS and CDR2 FNYEAQ. The V gene end was trimmed by 7 bases and the J gene end by 4 bases; junction bases not matched to a gene: 7. The CDR3 loop spans 15 amino acids. The CDR3 reads CASTSSGGTYNEQFF. CDR3 DNA: TGTGCCAGCACCTCTAGCGGGGGCACTTACAATGAGCAGTTCTTC.

The sample holds many counts of this clone. V is TRBV18 and J is TRBJ2-1; D is possibly TRBD1 (6 bases). This CDR3 contains 16 residues. From germline, CDR1 is KGHSH and CDR2 LQKENI. Between the trimmed V and J ends, which lost 4 bases and 0 bases, there was a span of 13 bases. The chain's CDR3 is CASSLGQTSSYNEQFF. The CDR3 DNA follows: TGTGCCAGCTCACTAGGACAGACGAGCTCCTACAATGAGCAGTTCTTC.

The CDR3: CASSQEGSINYGYTF. CDR3 bases: TGCGCCAGCAGCCAAGAGGGGAGTATTAACTATGGCTACACCTTC. The chain couples TRBV4-1 to TRBJ1-2; no clear D gene. Deletions cut 0 bases from V and 1 base from J, with 9 bases between. CDR1 and CDR2 from the germline V gene are MGHRA and YSYEKL. This CDR3 contains 15 residues.

This clone was seen only a few times. The chain recombines TRBV5-1 with TRBJ2-1; 7 bases are shared with TRBD1. The ends lost 4 bases at V and 4 bases at J; junction bases unmatched: 8. The germline CDR1 and CDR2 sequences are SGHRS and YFSETQ. This CDR3 region has 15 residues. CDR3 DNA sequence: TGCGCCAGCAGCCTCGACAGGGCCGATTACAATGAGCAGTTCTTC. Residues: CASSLDRADYNEQFF.

This chain connects TRBV14 to TRBJ1-1; D is ambiguous. Germline lookup yields CDR1 SGHDN and CDR2 FVKESK. The CDR3 has 17 amino acids. Deletions cut 1 base from V and 3 bases from J, with 18 bases between. CDR3 coding DNA: TGTGCCAGCAGCCAAGTACCCCCGGGCCTCGGGGACACTGAAGCTTTCTTT. Residues: CASSQVPPGLGDTEAFF.

This sequence joins TRBV6-5 and TRBJ2-3; D may be TRBD1 (5 bases). Germline assignment: CDR1 MNHEY and CDR2 SVGAGI. The CDR3 extends over 13 amino acids. V shed 5 bases and J shed 9 bases, with 15 bases lying between them. CDR3 loop: CASSEGGADTQYF. CDR3 DNA: TGTGCCAGCAGTGAAGGTGGGGCGGACACGCAGTATTTT.

The chain employs TRBV19 and TRBJ1-3; D unresolved. Germline V CDR1 and CDR2: LNHDA, SQIVND (reference sequence). The V end was cut by 7 bases, the J end by 0 bases, with 4 bases between. CDR3 length equals 12 residues. Written as DNA, the CDR3 is TGTGCCAGTACCGCCTCTGGAAACACCATATATTTT. Its translation is CASTASGNTIYF.

This clone was seen a handful of times. The chain couples TRBV30 to TRBJ2-7; D tentatively reads TRBD1 or TRBD2 (5 bases each). V was pared by 1 base and J by 2 bases, with 9 bases between. Germline V gene sequence: CDR1 GTSNPN, CDR2 SVGIG (reference sequence). This CDR3 region has 13 residues. The CDR3: CAWSGLGPYEQYF. As DNA, the CDR3 is TGTGCCTGGAGTGGACTGGGACCCTACGAGCAGTACTTC.

This clone was found many times. The junction shows a germline mismatch at one end, possibly a read error. The chain combines TRBV7-2 with TRBJ2-1, with 8 bases that match TRBD1. This CDR3 spans 12 amino acids. CDR1 and CDR2 (germline): SGHTA, FQGNSA. CDR3 region: CASSPRADRAIF. CDR3 coding DNA: TGTGCCAGCAGTCCGAGAGCGGACAGGGCGATCTTC.

This sequence joins TRBV2 and TRBJ2-7; D tentatively reads TRBD1 or TRBD2 (5 bases each). CDR1 is SNHLY and CDR2 is FYNNEI in the germline V gene. Deletions cut 4 bases from V and 2 bases from J, with 12 bases between. CDR3 size: 14 residues. CDR3 nucleotides: TGTGCCAGCAGTGCTCAGGGAGCGACCTACGAGCAGTACTTC. This sequence encodes CASSAQGATYEQYF.

This clone was observed a handful of times. This chain joins TRBV30 and TRBJ1-2, with D perhaps TRBD1 (6 bases). The CDR3 is 12 amino acids. Germline loops: CDR1 GTSNPN, CDR2 SVGIG (reference sequence). With 2 bases removed from V and 2 bases from J, the gap between germline ends came to 6 bases. The CDR3 DNA sequence: TGTGCCTGGAGTACAGGGAACTATGGCTACACCTTC. Translation gives CAWSTGNYGYTF.